A selection of T cell receptor beta chains follows, all from one sample in a study of T cells after yellow fever vaccination. TCRdb recomputed calls from the 5' RACE reads with MiXCR, one row per CDR3 protein. The profile shows about 310,000 distinct CDR3 sequences, less than 4.5% of them singletons. The sequenced sample was PBMCs, obtained on the day of the yellow fever booster vaccination. The source is a man between 18 and 29 years old who received the YFV17D yellow fever vaccine. Both conserved end residues are part of each CDR3. The D gene is left open where the match is weak. A clone size is listed for some rows: how often the clone was seen (once, few, many), or a class if it is expanded.

j_call v_call d_call clone_size cdr3_nt cdr3_aa
TRBJ2-7 TRBV4-1 TRBD2 few TGCGCCAGCAGCCGCCAGCTAGCGGGGGGTACCTACGAGCAGTACTTC CASSRQLAGGTYEQYF
TRBJ2-1 TRBV20-1 - - TGCAGTGCTAGACCCGTTGGGGGGCGAATATACAATGAGCAGTCCTTC CSARPVGGRIYNEQSF
TRBJ1-1 TRBV6-2/TRBV6-3 - few TGTGCCAGCCAGTGGTGGGGGGCCACTGAAGCTTTCTTT CASQWWGATEAFF
TRBJ2-4 TRBV4-3 - few TGCGCCAGCAGCCAAGACGGGGAGAGCATTCAGTACTTC CASSQDGESIQYF
TRBJ2-6 TRBV20-1 TRBD1 many TGCAGTGCAAGGGACAGTTTCTCTGGGGCCAACGTCCTGACTTTC CSARDSFSGANVLTF
TRBJ1-6 TRBV5-6 TRBD1 few TGTGCCAGCAGCAGCCACAGGGGGCAGCCCTATAATTCACCCCTCCACTTT CASSSHRGQPYNSPLHF
TRBJ2-3 TRBV24-1 - - TGTGCCACCAGTGCCATGGGACGCGGGCCTCCGGATACGCAGTATTTT CATSAMGRGPPDTQYF
TRBJ2-7 TRBV5-1 - - TGCGCCAGCAGCCCCGGGGGTATGGGACGGAGCTCCTACGAGCAGTACTTC CASSPGGMGRSSYEQYF
TRBJ1-1 TRBV10-3 - few TGTGCCATCAGTGGGTTCCCCATGGGGTTCGACACTGAAGCTTTCTTT CAISGFPMGFDTEAFF
TRBJ1-6 TRBV6-6 - many TGTGCCAGCAGTTACCGCCAGGGTGGTTCACCCCTCCACTTT CASSYRQGGSPLHF
TRBJ1-6 TRBV7-6 - many TGTGCCAGCAGCTTGCGGGCGTCGGATAATTCACCCCTCCACTTT CASSLRASDNSPLHF
TRBJ2-2 TRBV12-3/TRBV12-4 - many TGTGCCAGCAGTTTACCGAACACCGGGGAGCTGTTTTTT CASSLPNTGELFF
TRBJ1-5 TRBV19 - - TGTGCCAGTAGCCCGGGGCACGGGCCAAATCAGCCCCAGCATTTT CASSPGHGPNQPQHF
TRBJ1-3 TRBV20-1 - - TGCAGTGCCCTCGGGACATCCTCTGGAAACACCATATATTTT CSALGTSSGNTIYF
TRBJ2-4 TRBV12-3/TRBV12-4 - once TGTGCCAGCAGTCAAGGCGGCGGGGGCGAGAGCGGGCACTTC CASSQGGGGESGHF
TRBJ2-3 TRBV5-5 TRBD2 many TGTGCCAGCAGCTCAAGGACTGGGGGGGTATCGAGCACAGATACGCAGTATTTT CASSSRTGGVSSTDTQYF
TRBJ2-1 TRBV12-5 TRBD1 - TGTGCTAGTGGTCCCGGACAGGGGGAGGGTGAGCAGTTCTTC CASGPGQGEGEQFF
TRBJ2-5 TRBV6-5 TRBD2 many TGTGCCAGCAGTTACCTCGGTAGCGGGGTGGAGACCCAGTACTTC CASSYLGSGVETQYF
TRBJ1-5 TRBV20-1 TRBD1 few TGCGGACAGGGGAGTTATAGCAATCAGCCCCAGCATTTT CGQGSYSNQPQHF
TRBJ1-2 TRBV18 TRBD1 many TGTGCCAGCTCACCAACCGGGACAGGGGAGAGAAGCTATGGCTACACCTTC CASSPTGTGERSYGYTF
TRBJ1-1 TRBV7-2 - many TGTGCCAGCAGTTTCGACACTGAAGCTTTCTTT CASSFDTEAFF
TRBJ2-3 TRBV23-1 TRBD1 many TGCGCCAGCAGTCAGGACAGGGCAGATACGCAGTATTTT CASSQDRADTQYF
TRBJ1-2 TRBV29-1 - many TGCAGCGTTGCTACATCGCAATGGGGGGCCTCCTATGGCTACACCTTC CSVATSQWGASYGYTF
TRBJ2-3 TRBV12-3/TRBV12-4 TRBD2 many TGTGCCAGCAGCTGGACTAGCGGACCCGCAGATACGCAGTATTTT CASSWTSGPADTQYF
TRBJ1-5 TRBV6-2/TRBV6-3 - many TGTGCCAGCAGCACCCTGGGGCAGAGCAATCAGCCCCAGCATTTT CASSTLGQSNQPQHF
TRBJ2-1 TRBV29-1 - - TGCAGCCCACTCAGAGCCGGGACCGAAAACAATGAGCAGTTCTTC CSPLRAGTENNEQFF
TRBJ2-2 TRBV5-1 TRBD1 many TGCGCCAGCAGAGAGGGAACAGGGGGCGACGGGGAGCTGTTTTTT CASREGTGGDGELFF
TRBJ2-7 TRBV12-3/TRBV12-4 - many TGTGCCAGCAGACCCACCGTCGGCGAGCAGTACTTC CASRPTVGEQYF
TRBJ2-5 TRBV12-3/TRBV12-4 - - TGTGCCAGCAGTTTAACAGTGTACCAAGAGACCCAGTACTTC CASSLTVYQETQYF
TRBJ2-3 TRBV20-1 TRBD2 many TGCAGTGCTACGACTAGCGGGGGTAACACAGATACGCAGTATTTT CSATTSGGNTDTQYF
TRBJ2-5 TRBV21-1 - many TGTGCCAGCAGCTTCCGGGACGGTGAAGGGACCCAGTACTTC CASSFRDGEGTQYF
TRBJ2-7 TRBV20-1 TRBD1 - TGCAGTGCTAGAGCGGGACAGGGTGAGCAGTACTTC CSARAGQGEQYF
TRBJ2-7 TRBV4-1 - - TGCGCCAGCAGCCAAGTACAAAACTCTGTGGGCAGGGTTGTTTTCTACGAGCAGTACTTC CASSQVQNSVGRVVFYEQYF